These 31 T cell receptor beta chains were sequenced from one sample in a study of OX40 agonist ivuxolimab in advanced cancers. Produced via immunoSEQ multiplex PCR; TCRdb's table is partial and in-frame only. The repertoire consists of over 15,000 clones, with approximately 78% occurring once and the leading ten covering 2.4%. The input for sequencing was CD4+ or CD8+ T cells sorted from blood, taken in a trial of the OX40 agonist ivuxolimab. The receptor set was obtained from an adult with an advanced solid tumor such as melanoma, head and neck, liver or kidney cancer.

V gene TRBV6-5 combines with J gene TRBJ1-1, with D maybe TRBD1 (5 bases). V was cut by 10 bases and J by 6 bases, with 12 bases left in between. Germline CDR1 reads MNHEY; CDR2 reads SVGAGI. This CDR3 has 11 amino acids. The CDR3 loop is CAIREGPEAFF. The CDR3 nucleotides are TGTGCCATCAGGGAAGGGCCTGAAGCTTTCTTT.

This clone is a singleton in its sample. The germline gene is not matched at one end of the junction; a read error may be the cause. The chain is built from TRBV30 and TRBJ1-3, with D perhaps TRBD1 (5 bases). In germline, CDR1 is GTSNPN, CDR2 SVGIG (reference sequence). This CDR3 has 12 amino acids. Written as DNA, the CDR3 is TGCGCCAGAGGGGACTCTGGAAACACCATATATTTT. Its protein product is CARGDSGNTIYF.

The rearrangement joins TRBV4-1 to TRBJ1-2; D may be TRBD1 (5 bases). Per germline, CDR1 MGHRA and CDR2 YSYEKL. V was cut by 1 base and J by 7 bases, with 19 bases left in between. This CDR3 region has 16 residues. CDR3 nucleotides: TGCGCCAGCAGCCAAGGCCTCCTCGCTCGGGACGGTGGCTACACCTTC. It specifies CASSQGLLARDGGYTF.

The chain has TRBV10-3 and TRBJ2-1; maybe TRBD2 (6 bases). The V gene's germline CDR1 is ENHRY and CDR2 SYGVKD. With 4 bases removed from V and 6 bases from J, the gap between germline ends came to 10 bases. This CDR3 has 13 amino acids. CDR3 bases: TGTGCCATCAGTGGGGGTAGCGGCAATGAGCAGTTCTTC. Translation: CAISGGSGNEQFF.

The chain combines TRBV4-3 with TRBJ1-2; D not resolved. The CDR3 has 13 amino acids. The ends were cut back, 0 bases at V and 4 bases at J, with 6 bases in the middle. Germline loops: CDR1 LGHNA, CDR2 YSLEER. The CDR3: CASSQDRSYGYTF. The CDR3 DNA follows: TGCGCCAGCAGCCAAGACCGCAGCTATGGCTACACCTTC.

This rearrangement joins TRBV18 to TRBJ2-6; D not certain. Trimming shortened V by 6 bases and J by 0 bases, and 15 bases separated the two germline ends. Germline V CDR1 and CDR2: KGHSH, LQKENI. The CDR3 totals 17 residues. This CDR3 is CASSQTPTFSGANVLTF. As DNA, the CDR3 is TGTGCCAGCTCGCAGACTCCTACCTTCTCTGGGGCCAACGTCCTGACTTTC.

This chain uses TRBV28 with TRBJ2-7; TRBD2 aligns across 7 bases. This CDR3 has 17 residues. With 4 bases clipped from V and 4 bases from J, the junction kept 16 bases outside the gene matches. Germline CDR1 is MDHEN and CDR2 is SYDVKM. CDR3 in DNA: TGTGCCAGCAGTTCATCCTCAGACAGCGGGGATTTTTACGAGCAGTACTTC. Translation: CASSSSSDSGDFYEQYF. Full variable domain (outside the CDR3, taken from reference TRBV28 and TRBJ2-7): DVKVTQSSRYLVKRTGEKVFLECVQDMDHENMFWYRQDPGLGLRLIYFSYDVKMKEKGDIPEGYSVSREKKERFSLILESASTNQTSMYLCASSSSSDSGDFYEQYFGPGTRLTVT.

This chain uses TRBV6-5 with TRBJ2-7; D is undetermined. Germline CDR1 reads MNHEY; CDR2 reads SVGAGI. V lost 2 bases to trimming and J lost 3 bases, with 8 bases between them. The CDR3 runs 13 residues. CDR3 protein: CASSYGSNYEQYF. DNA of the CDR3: TGTGCCAGCAGTTACGGCAGCAACTACGAGCAGTACTTC.

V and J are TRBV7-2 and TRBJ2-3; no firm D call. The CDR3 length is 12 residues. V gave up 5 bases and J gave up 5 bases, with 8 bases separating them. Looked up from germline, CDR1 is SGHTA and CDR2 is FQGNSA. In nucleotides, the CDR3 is TGTGCCAGCAGCATAACTAAAGATACGCAGTATTTT. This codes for CASSITKDTQYF.

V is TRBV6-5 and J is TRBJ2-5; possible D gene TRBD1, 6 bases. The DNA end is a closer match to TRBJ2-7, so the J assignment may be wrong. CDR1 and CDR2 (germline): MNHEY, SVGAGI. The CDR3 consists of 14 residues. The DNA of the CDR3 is TGTGCCAGCAACCCCATCGGGACACCCATCGAGCAGTACTTC. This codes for CASNPIGTPIEQYF.

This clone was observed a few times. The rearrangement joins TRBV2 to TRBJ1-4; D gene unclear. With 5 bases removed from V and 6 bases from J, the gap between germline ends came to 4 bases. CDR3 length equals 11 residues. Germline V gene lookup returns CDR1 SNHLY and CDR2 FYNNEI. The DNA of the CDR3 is TGTGCCAGCAGTCCAGATGAAAAACTGTTTTTT. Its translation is CASSPDEKLFF.

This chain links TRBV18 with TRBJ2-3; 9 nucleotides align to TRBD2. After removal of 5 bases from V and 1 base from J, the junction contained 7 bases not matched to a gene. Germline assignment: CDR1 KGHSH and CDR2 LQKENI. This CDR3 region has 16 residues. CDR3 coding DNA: TGTGCCAGCTCAACGTACATAGCGGGAGGCACAGATACGCAGTATTTT. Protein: CASSTYIAGGTDTQYF.

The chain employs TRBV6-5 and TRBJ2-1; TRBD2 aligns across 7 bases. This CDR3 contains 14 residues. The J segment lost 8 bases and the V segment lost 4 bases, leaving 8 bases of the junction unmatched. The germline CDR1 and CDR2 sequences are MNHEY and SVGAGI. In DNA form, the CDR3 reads TGTGCCAGCAGTTCCTCCTTTACTAGCGATGAGCAGTTCTTC. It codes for CASSSSFTSDEQFF.

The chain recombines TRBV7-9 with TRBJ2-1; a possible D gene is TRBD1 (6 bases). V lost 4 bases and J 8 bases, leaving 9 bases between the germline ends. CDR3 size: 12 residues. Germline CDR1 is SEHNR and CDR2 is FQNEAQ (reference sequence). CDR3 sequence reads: CASSSTGYEQFF. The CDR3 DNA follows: TGTGCCAGCAGCTCTACAGGGTATGAGCAGTTCTTC.

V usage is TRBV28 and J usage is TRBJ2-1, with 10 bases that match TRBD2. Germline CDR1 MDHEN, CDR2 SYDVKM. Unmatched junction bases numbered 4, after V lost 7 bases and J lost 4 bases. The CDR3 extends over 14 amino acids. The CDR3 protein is CASTSGSGYNEQFF. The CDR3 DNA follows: TGTGCCAGCACTAGCGGGAGCGGGTACAATGAGCAGTTCTTC.

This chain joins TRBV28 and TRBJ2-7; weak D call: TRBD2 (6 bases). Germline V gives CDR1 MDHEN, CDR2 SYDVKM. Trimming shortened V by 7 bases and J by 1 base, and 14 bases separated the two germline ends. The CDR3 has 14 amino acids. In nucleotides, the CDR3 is TGTGCCAGCAATATAGCGGCAAAATCCTACGAGCAGTACTTC. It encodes CASNIAAKSYEQYF.

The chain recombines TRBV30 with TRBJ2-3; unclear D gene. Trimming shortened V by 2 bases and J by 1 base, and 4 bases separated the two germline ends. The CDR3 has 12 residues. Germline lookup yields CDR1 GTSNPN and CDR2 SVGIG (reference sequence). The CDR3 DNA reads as TGTGCCTGGAGTCAGGGCACAGATACGCAGTATTTT. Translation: CAWSQGTDTQYF.

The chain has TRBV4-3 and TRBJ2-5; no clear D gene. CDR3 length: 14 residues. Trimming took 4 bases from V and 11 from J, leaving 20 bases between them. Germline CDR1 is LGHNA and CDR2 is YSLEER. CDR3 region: CASSPGAQGGEQYF. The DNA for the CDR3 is TGCGCCAGCAGCCCTGGAGCTCAAGGTGGAGAGCAGTACTTC.

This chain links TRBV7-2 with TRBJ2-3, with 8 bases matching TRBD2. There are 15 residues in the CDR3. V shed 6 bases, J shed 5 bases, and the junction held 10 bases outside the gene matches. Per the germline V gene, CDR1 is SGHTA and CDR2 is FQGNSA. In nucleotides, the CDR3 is TGTGCCAGCAGATTTACTAGCGGACCACGAGATACGCAGTATTTT. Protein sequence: CASRFTSGPRDTQYF.

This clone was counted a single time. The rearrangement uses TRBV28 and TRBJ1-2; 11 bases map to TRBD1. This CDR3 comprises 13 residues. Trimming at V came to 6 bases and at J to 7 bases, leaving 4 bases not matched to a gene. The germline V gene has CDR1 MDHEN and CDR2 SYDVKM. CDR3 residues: CASRAGTGGGYTF. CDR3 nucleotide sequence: TGTGCCAGCAGAGCCGGGACAGGGGGTGGCTACACCTTC.

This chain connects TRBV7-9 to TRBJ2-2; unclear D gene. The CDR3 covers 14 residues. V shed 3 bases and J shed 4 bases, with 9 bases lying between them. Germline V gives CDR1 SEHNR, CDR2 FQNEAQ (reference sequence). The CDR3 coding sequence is TGTGCCAGCAGCTTGCTCGGCGCCACCGGGGAGCTGTTTTTT. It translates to CASSLLGATGELFF.

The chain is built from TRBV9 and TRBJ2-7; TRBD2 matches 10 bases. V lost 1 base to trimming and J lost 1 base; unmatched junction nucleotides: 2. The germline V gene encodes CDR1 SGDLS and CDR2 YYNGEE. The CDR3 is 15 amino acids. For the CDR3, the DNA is TGTGCCAGCAGCGTAACAGCGGGAGGGTCCTACGAGCAGTACTTC. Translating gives CASSVTAGGSYEQYF.

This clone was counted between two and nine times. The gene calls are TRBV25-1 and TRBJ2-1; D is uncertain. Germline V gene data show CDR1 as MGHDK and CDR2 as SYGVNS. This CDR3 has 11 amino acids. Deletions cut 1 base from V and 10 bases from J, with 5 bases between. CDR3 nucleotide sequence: TGTGCCAGCAGTGAATTGGCAGAGCAGTTCTTC. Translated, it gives CASSELAEQFF.

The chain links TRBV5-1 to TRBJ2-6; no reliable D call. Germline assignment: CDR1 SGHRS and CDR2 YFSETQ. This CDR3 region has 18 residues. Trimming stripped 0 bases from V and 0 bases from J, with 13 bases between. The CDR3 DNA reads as TGCGCCAGCAGCTTGGCCGTCGACTGGAACTCTGGGGCCAACGTCCTGACTTTC. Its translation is CASSLAVDWNSGANVLTF. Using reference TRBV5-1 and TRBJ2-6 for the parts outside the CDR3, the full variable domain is KAGVTQTPRYLIKTRGQQVTLSCSPISGHRSVSWYQQTPGQGLQFLFEYFSETQRNKGNFPGRFSGRQFSNSRSEMNVSTLELGDSALYLCASSLAVDWNSGANVLTFGAGSRLTVL.

DNA for the CDR3: TGTGCCAGCAGCTTGGACGGGGGATGGCCCACAGATACGCAGTATTTT. It codes for CASSLDGGWPTDTQYF. V and J are TRBV5-4 and TRBJ2-3; a weak D match, TRBD2 (6 bases). The V end was cut by 0 bases, the J end by 2 bases, with 13 bases between. The length of the CDR3 is 16 residues. The germline CDR1 and CDR2 sequences are SGHNT and YYREEE (reference sequence).

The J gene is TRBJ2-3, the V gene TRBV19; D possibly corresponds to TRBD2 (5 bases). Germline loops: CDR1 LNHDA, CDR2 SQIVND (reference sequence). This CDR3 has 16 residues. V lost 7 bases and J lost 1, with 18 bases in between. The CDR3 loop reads CASTPRGSGGTDTQYF. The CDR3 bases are TGTGCCAGTACCCCCCGCGGCAGCGGAGGCACAGATACGCAGTATTTT.

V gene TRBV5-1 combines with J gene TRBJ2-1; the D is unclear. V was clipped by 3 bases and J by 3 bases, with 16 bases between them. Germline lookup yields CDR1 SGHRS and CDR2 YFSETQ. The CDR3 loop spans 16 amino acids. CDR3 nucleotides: TGCGCCAGCAGCTATTTGGAATTTACGGGCTACAATGAGCAGTTCTTC. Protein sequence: CASSYLEFTGYNEQFF.

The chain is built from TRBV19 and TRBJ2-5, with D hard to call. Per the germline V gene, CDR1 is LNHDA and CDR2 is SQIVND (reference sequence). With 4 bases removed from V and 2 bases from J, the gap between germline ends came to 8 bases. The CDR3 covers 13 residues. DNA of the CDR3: TGTGCCAGTAGTAAATCCCGACAAGAGACCCAGTACTTC. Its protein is CASSKSRQETQYF.

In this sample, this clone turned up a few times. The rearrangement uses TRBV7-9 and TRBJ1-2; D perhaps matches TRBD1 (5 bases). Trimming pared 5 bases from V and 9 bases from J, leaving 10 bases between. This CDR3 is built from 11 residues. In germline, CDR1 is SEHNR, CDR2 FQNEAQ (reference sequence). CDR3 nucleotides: TGTGCCAGCAGCGGGGGTAGAAGCTACACCTTC. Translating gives CASSGGRSYTF. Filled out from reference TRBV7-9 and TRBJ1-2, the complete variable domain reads DTGVSQNPRHKITKRGQNVTFRCDPISEHNRLYWYRQTLGQGPEFLTYFQNEAQLEKSRLLSDRFSAERPKGSFSTLEIQRTEQGDSAMYLCASSGGRSYTFGSGTRLTVV.

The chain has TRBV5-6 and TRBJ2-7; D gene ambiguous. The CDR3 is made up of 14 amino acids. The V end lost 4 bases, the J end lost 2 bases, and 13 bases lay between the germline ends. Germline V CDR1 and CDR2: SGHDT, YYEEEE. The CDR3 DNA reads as TGTGCCAGCAGCGGTCGGCAGTTGCCCTACGAGCAGTACTTC. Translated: CASSGRQLPYEQYF.

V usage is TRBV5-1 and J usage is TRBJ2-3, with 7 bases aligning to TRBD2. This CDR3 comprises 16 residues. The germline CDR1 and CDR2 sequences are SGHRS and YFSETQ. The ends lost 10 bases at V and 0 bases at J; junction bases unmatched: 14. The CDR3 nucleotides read TGCGCCTCCAATATGGGGGGGACCGCTAGCACAGATACGCAGTATTTT. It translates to CASNMGGTASTDTQYF. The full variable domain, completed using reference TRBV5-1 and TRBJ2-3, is KAGVTQTPRYLIKTRGQQVTLSCSPISGHRSVSWYQQTPGQGLQFLFEYFSETQRNKGNFPGRFSGRQFSNSRSEMNVSTLELGDSALYLCASNMGGTASTDTQYFGPGTRLTVL.